The clone carrying this TCR beta chain appeared once. Per the study methods: The assay estimated nucleated cells by amplifying reference gene primers. Sequencing used immunoSEQ multiplex PCR; TCRdb keeps in-frame clones, though not all of them. V and J calls and clone size come straight from that table; D and trimming were deduced from the DNA. The sample holds about 140,000 clones, 65% to 85% seen once. The sample belongs to a study of blood T cell repertoires in COVID-19. Overall study context: Donors in the United States, Italy and Spain gave samples during acute or convalescent COVID-19. The cDNA or gDNA used as material had been derived from T cells, B-cell-depleted T cells, or PBMCs.

Germline V CDR1 and CDR2: SGHNT, YENEEA. V lost 2 bases and J lost 6; bases outside the gene matches: 6. The CDR3 consists of 15 residues. The rearrangement uses TRBV11-3 and TRBJ2-7; TRBD1 matches 11 bases. Sequences were obtained from peripheral blood. The receptor comes from a woman aged 60 to 75 with acute or convalescent COVID-19. For the CDR3, the DNA is TGTGCCAGCAGCTTACTTGGACAGGGGGCGGGCGAGCAGTACTTC. This encodes CASSLLGQGAGEQYF.